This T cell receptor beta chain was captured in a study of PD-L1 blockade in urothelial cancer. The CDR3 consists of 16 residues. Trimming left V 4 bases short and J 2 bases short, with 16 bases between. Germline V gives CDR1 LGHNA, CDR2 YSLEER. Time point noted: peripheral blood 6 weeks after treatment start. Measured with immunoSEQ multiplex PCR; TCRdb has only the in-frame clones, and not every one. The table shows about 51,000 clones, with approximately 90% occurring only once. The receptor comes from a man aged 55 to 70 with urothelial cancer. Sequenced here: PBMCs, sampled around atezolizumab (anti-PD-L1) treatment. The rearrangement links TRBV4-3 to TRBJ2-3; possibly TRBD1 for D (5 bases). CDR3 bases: TGCGCCAGCAGCCTCGAGGCAGGGCGTAACACAGATACGCAGTATTTT. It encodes CASSLEAGRNTDTQYF.